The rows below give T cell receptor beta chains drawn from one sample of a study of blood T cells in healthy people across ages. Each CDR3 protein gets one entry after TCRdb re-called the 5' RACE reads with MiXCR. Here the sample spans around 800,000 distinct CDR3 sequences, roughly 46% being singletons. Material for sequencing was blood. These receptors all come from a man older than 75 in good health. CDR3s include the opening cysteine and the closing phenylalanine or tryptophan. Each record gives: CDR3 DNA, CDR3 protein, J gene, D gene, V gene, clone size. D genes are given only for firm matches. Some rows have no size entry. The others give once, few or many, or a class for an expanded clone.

TGCAGCGTTGATCCAGGGCAGGGGGGCTACACCTTC CSVDPGQGGYTF TRBJ1-2 NA TRBV29-1 NA
TGCAGCGTTGAACAGGGCCAGGGGCTTGGGAATGAGCAGTTCTTC CSVEQGQGLGNEQFF TRBJ2-1 NA TRBV29-1 few
TGTGCCAGCTCAAGTTCGGGACACAATGAGCAGTTCTTC CASSSSGHNEQFF TRBJ2-1 NA TRBV18 few
TGCGCCAGCAGCTTGACGGGAGCCAACAATGAGCAGTTCTTC CASSLTGANNEQFF TRBJ2-1 NA TRBV5-1 NA
TGTGCCAGCATTCCGGGACTAGCGGGATCCTACGAGCAGTACTTC CASIPGLAGSYEQYF TRBJ2-7 TRBD2 TRBV28 NA
TGTGCCAGCAGCCAAAGGGAGGGACAGGGGACCTACGAGCAGTACTTC CASSQREGQGTYEQYF TRBJ2-7 TRBD1 TRBV3-1 NA
TGCGCCAGCAGCGATGGACAGGTTTCGGGCACAGATACGCAGTATTTT CASSDGQVSGTDTQYF TRBJ2-3 TRBD1 TRBV5-1 NA
TGTGCCAGCAGCCTCGGACAGGTTTACGAGCAGTACTTC CASSLGQVYEQYF TRBJ2-7 TRBD1 TRBV4-2 many
TGCAGTGCACCCCCCAGGGTGAGGGGAGAGACCCAGTACTTC CSAPPRVRGETQYF TRBJ2-5 NA TRBV20-1 many
TGCAGTGCGGGACTAGCGGGAGCTCGCGAGCAGTACTTC CSAGLAGAREQYF TRBJ2-7 TRBD2 TRBV20-1 few
TGCAGTGCTAACCAGTGGACTAGCGGGAGGGCCAGCACGCAGTATTTT CSANQWTSGRASTQYF TRBJ2-3 TRBD2 TRBV20-1 many
TGTGCCAGCAGTCCCCCACGTAGCCGGAGCGGCACAGATACGCAGTATTTT CASSPPRSRSGTDTQYF TRBJ2-3 NA TRBV28 NA
TGTGCCAGCAGCTCGCGGGACGCGAGCAGGTCGAGCACTGAAGCTTTCTTT CASSSRDASRSSTEAFF TRBJ1-1 NA TRBV4-2 NA
TGCGCCAGCAGCCAAGCTGGACGATCGCAGCAGTACTTC CASSQAGRSQQYF TRBJ2-5 NA TRBV4-3 NA
TGCGCCAGCAGCTTGGGAGGTAGCAGGGGGAGCTCCTACAATGAGCAGTTCTTC CASSLGGSRGSSYNEQFF TRBJ2-1 TRBD1 TRBV5-1 NA
TGCAGTGCTAGAATTCAGGGCGATCAGTACTTC CSARIQGDQYF TRBJ2-7 NA TRBV20-1 NA
TGTGCCAGCAGCCGCGGGGGACTTAAGTTCTTC CASSRGGLKFF TRBJ2-1 TRBD2 TRBV6-5 NA
TGCAGTGCTAGAGACCGGACAGGGGTTAATACGCAGTATTTT CSARDRTGVNTQYF TRBJ2-3 TRBD1 TRBV20-1 NA
TGCAGTGCTAACCGGTTTAATGATCCCACAGGTACGCAGTATTTT CSANRFNDPTGTQYF TRBJ2-3 NA TRBV20-1 NA
TGTGCCAGCAGTCCATTACTAGCGGGAGTTGAGACCCAGTACTTC CASSPLLAGVETQYF TRBJ2-5 TRBD2 TRBV28 NA
TGCAGCGTTGAGGGGGACAGAAGGAGCGGCACAGATACGCAGTATTTT CSVEGDRRSGTDTQYF TRBJ2-3 TRBD1 TRBV29-1 few
TGCGCCAGCAGCCAAACAGATAACTATGGCTACACCTTC CASSQTDNYGYTF TRBJ1-2 NA TRBV4-3 NA
TGTGCCAGCACCAAGAGCGGGAACTCCTACAGTGAGCAGTTCTTC CASTKSGNSYSEQFF TRBJ2-1 TRBD2 TRBV7-2 NA
TGTGCCAGCAGTTCACTAGCTGGGACGTCCGGGGAGCTGTTTTTT CASSSLAGTSGELFF TRBJ2-2 NA TRBV12-3/TRBV12-4 NA
TGTGCCAGCAGGAGCCGGGACAGGGATGTGAACGAGCAGTACTTC CASRSRDRDVNEQYF TRBJ2-7 TRBD1 TRBV6-6 NA
TGTGCCAGCAGCGTAGGCGGGAGAGACCTTAATTCACCCCTCCACTTT CASSVGGRDLNSPLHF TRBJ1-6 NA TRBV9 NA
TGCGCCAGCAGCCAAGACGGAGAGAGCTCCTACGAGCAGTACTTC CASSQDGESSYEQYF TRBJ2-7 NA TRBV4-1 NA
TGTGCCAGCGCCCCCGCCCCAGTTAGCACAGATACGCAGTATTTT CASAPAPVSTDTQYF TRBJ2-3 NA TRBV11-3 few
TGTGCCAGCAGTGCTATTGGGGTTAAAGGGGGAAGCACTGAAGCTTTCTTT CASSAIGVKGGSTEAFF TRBJ1-1 NA TRBV25-1 NA
TGCGCCAGCAGCGGATCTGCAGGGCCAATGAACACTGAAGCTTTCTTT CASSGSAGPMNTEAFF TRBJ1-1 NA TRBV5-1 NA
TGTGCCAGCAGTGCGTGGGACCGCATCTACGAGCAGTACTTC CASSAWDRIYEQYF TRBJ2-7 NA TRBV28 NA
TGTGCCAGCAGTCCGACTAGCGGGAGAATTCGGTCCGAGCAGTACTTC CASSPTSGRIRSEQYF TRBJ2-7 TRBD2 TRBV2 NA
TGTGCCAGCAGCTTAGGGCAGGCTGACCAGTACTTC CASSLGQADQYF TRBJ2-5 NA TRBV7-9 NA
TGTGCCAGCAGTTTATCTGCTCACAATGAGCAGTTCTTC CASSLSAHNEQFF TRBJ2-1 NA TRBV27 many
TGTGCCAGCAGCCCCGGGTCCTACTCCTACAATGAGCAGTTCTTC CASSPGSYSYNEQFF TRBJ2-1 NA TRBV2 few
TGTGCCAGCAGTTACTCGAGAAGACTCTACAATGAGCAGTACTTC CASSYSRRLYNEQYF TRBJ2-5 NA TRBV6-2/TRBV6-3 NA
TGTGCCAGCAGCATGGACAGAGTCTATAATTCACCCCTCCACTTT CASSMDRVYNSPLHF TRBJ1-6 NA TRBV7-2 few
TGCAGTGCTAGCCGGACTAGCGGGAGCAATGAGCAGTTCTTC CSASRTSGSNEQFF TRBJ2-1 TRBD2 TRBV20-1 NA
TGTGCCAGCAGTTTTCGCGGGAGGGCCTACGAGCAGTACTTC CASSFRGRAYEQYF TRBJ2-7 TRBD2 TRBV12-3/TRBV12-4 few
TGCGCCAGCCGAGGCCGGACAGGGCAACAGACCCAGTACTTC CASRGRTGQQTQYF TRBJ2-5 TRBD1 TRBV5-1 few
TGTGCCAGCAGCCAAGGTTTGGGCTCTTACTACGAGCAGTACTTC CASSQGLGSYYEQYF TRBJ2-7 NA TRBV3-1 NA
TGTGCCAGCAGCTTGAGCCGGACCCTCAATCAGCCCCAGCATTTT CASSLSRTLNQPQHF TRBJ1-5 NA TRBV7-8 few
TGTGCCATCAGTGCCCGGGCCGCCAACTCCTACGAGCAGTACTTC CAISARAANSYEQYF TRBJ2-7 NA TRBV10-3 NA
TGCAGTGCTAGTAGGAGCACTGAAGCTTTCTTT CSASRSTEAFF TRBJ1-1 NA TRBV20-1 NA
TGTGCCAGCGGACAGAGGAATGAAAAACTGTTTTTT CASGQRNEKLFF TRBJ1-4 NA TRBV6-5 NA
TGCAGCGTTGAAGAGACTAGCGGCACTGAGCAGTTCTTC CSVEETSGTEQFF TRBJ2-1 TRBD2 TRBV29-1 few
TGTGCCAGCAGCTCCTCCCGGGCGGGTAAAGAGACCCAGTACTTC CASSSSRAGKETQYF TRBJ2-5 NA TRBV7-2 NA
TGTGCCAGCAGTGACGCCGGGACTAGCGGTACAAGAGAGCTGTTTTTT CASSDAGTSGTRELFF TRBJ2-2 TRBD2 TRBV25-1 NA
TGCGCCAGCAGCCCCACACCAGGGAGCACAGATACGCAGTATTTT CASSPTPGSTDTQYF TRBJ2-3 NA TRBV5-1 NA
TGTGCCAGCAGCCCACAAGGACTAGCGACAGATACGCAGTATTTT CASSPQGLATDTQYF TRBJ2-3 TRBD2 TRBV13 few
TGCAGCGTTGAACTGGCTCTGTCTGGCGAGCAGTACTTC CSVELALSGEQYF TRBJ2-7 NA TRBV29-1 once
TGTGCCAGCAGTCAAACCGGGACGGGGAGGCACGAGCAGTACTTC CASSQTGTGRHEQYF TRBJ2-7 NA TRBV6-2/TRBV6-3 few
TGTGCCAGCAGGATTCCTTCGCAGGTCAATGAGCAGTTCTTC CASRIPSQVNEQFF TRBJ2-1 NA TRBV11-2 many
TGCAGTGCTAGAGGACTAGCGGGAGGGGACAATGAGCAGTTCTTC CSARGLAGGDNEQFF TRBJ2-1 TRBD2 TRBV20-1 NA
TGTGCCAGCAGCTTTCAGGGGGGCACAGATACGCAGTATTTT CASSFQGGTDTQYF TRBJ2-3 TRBD1 TRBV3-1 NA
TGCGCCAGCAGCTTGGGCTCACGGCGTGGTGAGCAGTACTTC CASSLGSRRGEQYF TRBJ2-7 NA TRBV5-1 NA
TGTGCCAGCAGCCCACTGGTACAGGGCGGGGGCCAAGAGACCCAGTACTTC CASSPLVQGGGQETQYF TRBJ2-5 NA TRBV7-9 NA
TGTGCCAGCAGCCTTCGGGACAAACTCTATGGCTACACCTTC CASSLRDKLYGYTF TRBJ1-2 NA TRBV7-8 NA
TGTGCCAGCAGCCCCAGACTAGCGGGAGAAGAGACCCAGTACTTC CASSPRLAGEETQYF TRBJ2-5 TRBD2 TRBV5-4 few
TGTGCCAGCAGTCGAAGACACAACACTGAAGCTTTCTTT CASSRRHNTEAFF TRBJ1-1 NA TRBV12-3/TRBV12-4 NA